Given below is one T cell receptor beta chain in context. One end of the junction varies from germline; a read error may be responsible. This entry comes from a study of control samples from healthy donors and cancer patients. Germline-derived CDR1 and CDR2 are SGHVS and FQNEAQ. CDR3 length equals 16 residues. Here immunoSEQ multiplex PCR was the method, and the copy in TCRdb shows in-frame clones only, minus some. The sample has about 130,000 clones, around 93% seen once. What was sequenced was blood. The receptor's source is a woman aged 50 to 60 in good health. The rearrangement links TRBV7-8 to TRBJ1-6; 7 nucleotides line up with TRBD1. DNA of the CDR3: TGTGCCAGCAGCTCAGTGACAGGGCCCTACAATTCACCCCTCCACTTT. Amino acid sequence: CASSSVTGPYNSPLHF. Combining the CDR3 with reference TRBV7-8 and TRBJ1-6 gives the whole variable domain GAGVSQSPRYKVAKRGQDVALRCDPISGHVSLFWYQQALGQGPEFLTYFQNEAQLDKSGLPSDRFFAERPEGSVSTLKIQRTQQEDSAVYLCASSSVTGPYNSPLHFGNGTRLTVT.